The 30 T cell receptor beta chains reported below all come from one sample, sequenced in a study of control samples from healthy donors and cancer patients. Assay used: immunoSEQ multiplex PCR; TCRdb lists only in-frame clones, some missing. The sample records fewer than 300,000 clones, over 75% being singletons. The sequenced sample was PBMCs. The receptor set was obtained from a woman in her fifties or sixties with lung cancer.

The V call is TRBV24-1, the J call TRBJ2-1; 13 bases map to TRBD2. Looked up from germline, CDR1 is KGHDR and CDR2 is SFDVKD. This CDR3 contains 15 residues. After removal of 9 bases from V and 7 bases from J, the junction contained 8 bases not matched to a gene. CDR3 in amino acids: CATARTSGSGNEQFF. The CDR3 DNA reads as TGTGCCACCGCCCGGACTAGCGGGAGTGGAAATGAGCAGTTCTTC.

The chain carries TRBV6-2 or TRBV6-3 and TRBJ2-7; D gene ambiguous. Trimming left V 3 bases short and J 5 bases short, with 8 bases between. The CDR3 is 12 residues long. Germline V lookup: CDR1 MNHEY, CDR2 SVGEGT. The CDR3 region has the DNA TGTGCCAGCAGTTATACTCGGCACGAGCAGTACTTC. Translating gives CASSYTRHEQYF.

The V call is TRBV5-5, the J call TRBJ1-5; TRBD1 is a possible D gene (5 bases). Germline V gives CDR1 SGHKS, CDR2 YYEKEE (reference sequence). The V end was cut by 3 bases, the J end by 2 bases, with 12 bases between. The CDR3 is 15 residues long. CDR3 region: CASSSPGGGNQPQHF. The CDR3 nucleotides read TGTGCCAGCAGCTCCCCCGGGGGGGGCAATCAGCCCCAGCATTTT. The whole variable domain, filled in from reference TRBV5-5 and TRBJ1-5, reads DAGVTQSPTHLIKTRGQQVTLRCSPISGHKSVSWYQQVLGQGPQFIFQYYEKEERGRGNFPDRFSARQFPNYSSELNVNALLLGDSALYLCASSSPGGGNQPQHFGDGTRLSIL.

The chain has TRBV2 and TRBJ2-5, with 7 bases identical to TRBD2. Germline V gene sequence: CDR1 SNHLY, CDR2 FYNNEI. Unmatched junction bases numbered 6, after V lost 2 bases and J lost 3 bases. The CDR3 is 15 residues long. CDR3 amino acids: CASSESPSGKETQYF. The CDR3 coding sequence is TGTGCCAGCAGTGAAAGTCCTAGCGGAAAAGAGACCCAGTACTTC.

The rearrangement joins TRBV7-2 to TRBJ1-2; D possibly corresponds to TRBD1 (6 bases). This CDR3 comprises 14 residues. Germline values: CDR1 SGHTA, CDR2 FQGNSA. V lost 4 bases and J 6 bases, leaving 15 bases between the germline ends. The CDR3 is CASSSRTVGHGYTF. CDR3 DNA sequence: TGTGCCAGCAGCTCCCGGACAGTCGGGCATGGCTACACCTTC.

V usage is TRBV9 and J usage is TRBJ1-2; no clear D gene. The CDR3 sequence is 12 residues long. The ends were cut back, 0 bases at V and 13 bases at J, with 13 bases in the middle. Germline V lookup: CDR1 SGDLS, CDR2 YYNGEE. The DNA for the CDR3 is TGTGCCAGCAGCGTAGAATGGAGGGAAAGCACCTTC. Protein sequence: CASSVEWRESTF.

This sequence joins TRBV18 and TRBJ1-2; tentative D call: TRBD1 (5 bases). The V gene lost 0 bases and the J gene lost 5 bases, with 13 bases spanning the gap. The CDR3 is made up of 15 amino acids. Germline V lookup: CDR1 KGHSH, CDR2 LQKENI. The chain's CDR3 is CASSPPGLGSYGYTF. The DNA of the CDR3 is TGTGCCAGCTCACCACCGGGGCTGGGTTCTTATGGCTACACCTTC.

This clone was counted a few times. The chain joins TRBV6-1 to TRBJ2-5; the D gene is possibly TRBD2 (6 bases). CDR3 length equals 15 residues. V was shortened by 2 bases and J by 4 bases, with 14 bases between the two germline ends. Germline loops: CDR1 MNHNS, CDR2 SASEGT. Here the CDR3 DNA reads TGTGCCAGCAGTGAAACGGACTCCGGGGGAGAGACCCAGTACTTC. It translates to CASSETDSGGETQYF.

J is TRBJ2-2 and V is TRBV28; D call uncertain. Germline loops: CDR1 MDHEN, CDR2 SYDVKM. Deletions cut 1 base from V and 5 bases from J, with 2 bases between. The CDR3 runs 12 residues. This chain's CDR3 is CASSLLTGELFF. CDR3 nucleotide sequence: TGTGCCAGCAGTTTATTAACCGGGGAGCTGTTTTTT.

The CDR3: CASSITLWAGTEAFF. The CDR3 coding sequence is TGTGCCAGTAGTATTACTCTCTGGGCAGGGACTGAAGCTTTCTTT. The chain has TRBV19 and TRBJ1-1; weak D call: TRBD1 (5 bases). The CDR3 totals 15 residues. Germline V gives CDR1 LNHDA, CDR2 SQIVND (reference sequence). Trimming left V 3 bases short and J 5 bases short, with 16 bases between.

The chain is built from TRBV24-1 and TRBJ1-1; tentative D call: TRBD1 (6 bases). The CDR3 runs to 13 residues. With 3 bases removed from V and 5 bases from J, the gap between germline ends came to 9 bases. From germline, CDR1 is KGHDR and CDR2 SFDVKD. CDR3 DNA: TGTGCCACCAGTGATGAAACAGGGACTGAAGCTTTCTTT. It codes for CATSDETGTEAFF.

J is TRBJ2-5 and V is TRBV12-3 or TRBV12-4; D is unclear. Trimming removed 8 bases from V and 4 bases from J, with 8 bases in between. The CDR3 length is 11 residues. CDR3 in DNA: TGTGCCAGCCGCCAAAGAGAGACCCAGTACTTC. This encodes CASRQRETQYF.

V usage is TRBV9 and J usage is TRBJ2-5; TRBD2 matches at 7 bases. V was clipped by 0 bases and J by 2 bases; unmatched bases: 4. The CDR3 has 15 amino acids. Germline CDR1 reads SGDLS; CDR2 reads YYNGEE. CDR3 bases: TGTGCCAGCAGCGTAGGGGCGGGGGAGCAAGAGACCCAGTACTTC. Translated, it gives CASSVGAGEQETQYF.

Worth noting for this clone: The same CDR3 arises from other DNA sequences in this sample as well. The CDR3 is CASSLRLAGGSSYEQYF. CDR3 nucleotide sequence: TGTGCCAGCAGCCTGCGACTAGCGGGAGGGAGCTCCTACGAGCAGTACTTC. The J gene is TRBJ2-7, the V gene TRBV3-1 (or the pseudogene TRBV3-2), with 14 bases aligning to TRBD2. The CDR3 length is 17 residues. The V gene end was trimmed by 4 bases and the J gene end by 0 bases; junction bases not matched to a gene: 5. Germline V gene sequence: CDR1 LGHDT, CDR2 YNNKEL (reference sequence).

The chain links TRBV9 to TRBJ2-3; D gene ambiguous. V dropped 3 bases and J dropped 0 bases, with 8 bases sitting between them. The germline CDR1 and CDR2 sequences are SGDLS and YYNGEE. CDR3 length: 14 residues. Written as DNA, the CDR3 is TGTGCCAGCAGCGCCCTAGGGAGCACAGATACGCAGTATTTT. Its translation: CASSALGSTDTQYF.

The V and J genes are TRBV19 and TRBJ2-3; a weak D match, TRBD2 (5 bases). V lost 7 bases, J lost 5 bases, and 13 bases lay in between. CDR3 size: 13 residues. Looked up from germline, CDR1 is LNHDA and CDR2 is SQIVND (reference sequence). This chain's CDR3 is CASNSNREDTQYF. The CDR3 bases are TGTGCCAGTAATTCCAACCGGGAAGATACGCAGTATTTT. The variable domain in full, completed from reference TRBV19 and TRBJ2-3, reads DGGITQSPKYLFRKEGQNVTLSCEQNLNHDAMYWYRQDPGQGLRLIYYSQIVNDFQKGDIAEGYSVSREKKESFPLTVTSAQKNPTAFYLCASNSNREDTQYFGPGTRLTVL.

This clone was observed once. This sequence joins TRBV19 and TRBJ2-2, with 12 nucleotides matching TRBD1. The J segment lost 7 bases and the V segment lost 6 bases, leaving 6 bases of the junction unmatched. Germline CDR1 and CDR2: LNHDA and SQIVND (reference sequence). This CDR3 contains 15 residues. The CDR3: CASRKGQGASGELFF. As DNA, the CDR3 is TGTGCCAGTAGGAAGGGACAGGGGGCAAGCGGGGAGCTGTTTTTT.

V and J are TRBV3-1 (or the pseudogene TRBV3-2) and TRBJ1-1; 8 bases match TRBD1. With 4 bases clipped from V and 5 bases from J, the junction kept 9 bases outside the gene matches. CDR1 is LGHDT and CDR2 is YNNKEL in the germline V gene (reference sequence). CDR3 length equals 15 residues. In DNA, the CDR3 is TGTGCCAGCAGCCCGGCAATTTACAGGGGGACTGAAGCTTTCTTT. Protein product: CASSPAIYRGTEAFF.

The chain recombines TRBV27 with TRBJ2-2; 11 nucleotides align to TRBD1. The germline CDR1 and CDR2 sequences are MNHEY and SMNVEV (reference sequence). This CDR3 is 17 amino acids long. The ends lost 5 bases at V and 0 bases at J; junction bases unmatched: 5. The CDR3, as DNA: TGTGCCAGCAGTCTCGGACAGGGGGCGGCGAACACCGGGGAGCTGTTTTTT. Translating gives CASSLGQGAANTGELFF.

The chain joins TRBV10-3 to TRBJ1-2; 10 nucleotides align to TRBD1. Trimming took 6 bases from V and 6 from J; bases not matched to a gene: 4. CDR1 and CDR2 (germline): ENHRY, SYGVKD. This CDR3 has 13 residues. The CDR3 DNA reads as TGTGCCATCAGACCCGGGACAGGGGATGGCTACACCTTC. As protein: CAIRPGTGDGYTF.

The CDR3 region has the DNA TGTGCCAGCAGTGAGACTAGCGGGGGGGCCGAGCAGTACTTC. Its protein product is CASSETSGGAEQYF. This chain uses TRBV2 with TRBJ2-7; 14 bases match TRBD2. CDR3 length: 14 amino acids. Germline CDR1 and CDR2: SNHLY and FYNNEI. The ends lost 3 bases at V and 6 bases at J; junction bases unmatched: 1.

This sequence joins TRBV3-1 (or the pseudogene TRBV3-2) and TRBJ2-1; 8 bases fit TRBD2. The V and J ends lost 1 base and 8 bases, in that order; junction bases with no gene match: 10. The germline CDR1 and CDR2 sequences are LGHDT and YNNKEL (reference sequence). The CDR3 extends over 16 amino acids. CDR3 sequence: CASSQGFLAGSYEQFF. The CDR3 DNA reads as TGTGCCAGCAGCCAAGGGTTTCTAGCGGGCTCCTATGAGCAGTTCTTC.

V usage is TRBV12-5 and J usage is TRBJ1-1; 7 bases align to TRBD1. The CDR3 runs to 14 residues. CDR1 is LGHNT, CDR2 FRNRAP, per germline. Trimming cost V 3 bases and J 5 bases; bases outside gene matches: 6. Here the CDR3 DNA reads TGTGCTAGTGGTTTCTACAGGGGACGGACTGAAGCTTTCTTT. Protein: CASGFYRGRTEAFF.

The V call is TRBV19, the J call TRBJ2-3; 9 positions match TRBD2. Germline CDR1 and CDR2: LNHDA and SQIVND (reference sequence). V lost 10 bases, J lost 5 bases, and 7 bases stayed unmatched. The CDR3 spans 13 residues. The CDR3 is CAIAGGLEDTQYF. CDR3 DNA: TGTGCCATCGCGGGGGGGCTCGAAGATACGCAGTATTTT.

This clone is a singleton in its sample. The chain carries TRBV2 and TRBJ1-1, with D possibly matching TRBD1 (5 bases). Trimming stripped 6 bases from V and 7 bases from J, with 15 bases between. The CDR3 spans 13 residues. CDR1 SNHLY and CDR2 FYNNEI come from the germline V gene. The CDR3 region is CASSKDNGVEAFF. The DNA of the CDR3 is TGTGCCAGCAGCAAGGACAATGGGGTTGAAGCTTTCTTT.

This clone was seen more than once but under ten times. The V gene is TRBV28, the J gene TRBJ1-1; possible D gene TRBD1, 5 bases. The CDR3 has 13 amino acids. Germline values: CDR1 MDHEN, CDR2 SYDVKM. Trimming shortened V by 7 bases and J by 4 bases, and 13 bases separated the two germline ends. DNA of the CDR3: TGTGCCAGCACCAGAGGGGAATTCACTGAAGCTTTCTTT. Amino acids: CASTRGEFTEAFF.

The chain joins TRBV18 to TRBJ2-7; the D call may be TRBD1 or TRBD2 (6 bases each). The germline V and J ends were trimmed by 6 bases and 4 bases, with 22 bases remaining between them. CDR1 KGHSH and CDR2 LQKENI come from the germline V gene. The length of the CDR3 is 16 residues. CDR3 nucleotides: TGTGCCAGCTCCCTCCGTGGGGGGCTTTCTGTATACGAGCAGTACTTC. Encoded protein: CASSLRGGLSVYEQYF.

V is TRBV7-3 and J is TRBJ2-2; TRBD2 might be the D (6 bases). CDR3 length equals 17 residues. V gave up 0 bases and J gave up 1 base, with 12 bases separating them. The germline CDR1 and CDR2 sequences are SGHTA and FQGTGA. CDR3 protein: CASSLTFLGLNTGELFF. As DNA, the CDR3 is TGTGCCAGCAGCTTAACGTTCCTGGGACTGAACACCGGGGAGCTGTTTTTT.

This sequence joins TRBV6-1 and TRBJ1-5; D gene ambiguous. CDR1 is MNHNS, CDR2 SASEGT, per germline. V lost 1 base to trimming and J lost 2 bases, with 9 bases between them. The CDR3 extends over 15 amino acids. This chain's CDR3 is CASSEELGGNQPQHF. The CDR3 nucleotides read TGTGCCAGCAGTGAAGAACTCGGGGGCAATCAGCCCCAGCATTTT.

V gene TRBV18 combines with J gene TRBJ2-3, with D possibly being TRBD1 (6 bases). The CDR3 contains 15 residues. Trimming took off 2 bases at V and 2 bases at J, with 11 bases between the two ends. The germline gives CDR1 KGHSH, CDR2 LQKENI. For the CDR3, the DNA is TGTGCCAGCTCACCAAACAGGGTCCTCACAGATACGCAGTATTTT. It yields the protein CASSPNRVLTDTQYF.